A selection of T cell receptor beta chains follows, all from one sample in a study of identical twins. Each CDR3 protein is one row after TCRdb ran MiXCR on the 5' RACE reads. The sample lists around 490,000 distinct CDR3 sequences, over 11% seen once, with approximately 0.98% in the top ten. The sample was also reused in another study, on yellow fever vaccine responses in identical twins.

Material: CD4+ T cells sorted from blood. The receptors were sampled from a woman aged 18-35 years in good health. Each CDR3 is given with its conserved first and last residue. Each record gives: clone size, D gene, V gene, J gene, CDR3 DNA, CDR3 protein. A D gene is named only where the DNA matches it firmly. Clone size, where shown, is once, few, many, or a class for clones that have expanded.

clone_size: .; d_call: .; v_call: TRBV20-1; j_call: TRBJ2-7; cdr3_nt: TGCAGTGCTAGAGGTCACGGCAGGGGAGGCGCCTACGAGCAGTACTTC; cdr3_aa: CSARGHGRGGAYEQYF
clone_size: many; d_call: .; v_call: TRBV12-3/TRBV12-4; j_call: TRBJ2-2; cdr3_nt: TGTGCCAGCAGTTACCGGGACTTCAACACCGGGGAGCTGTTTTTT; cdr3_aa: CASSYRDFNTGELFF
clone_size: many; d_call: TRBD2; v_call: TRBV2; j_call: TRBJ2-7; cdr3_nt: TGTGCCAGCAGGGATAGCGGGTACGAGCAGTACTTC; cdr3_aa: CASRDSGYEQYF
clone_size: .; d_call: TRBD1; v_call: TRBV28; j_call: TRBJ2-7; cdr3_nt: TGTGCCAGCAGTTTACCCGGGACAGGGGGAACCTACGAGCAGTACTTC; cdr3_aa: CASSLPGTGGTYEQYF
clone_size: .; d_call: .; v_call: TRBV29-1; j_call: TRBJ2-7; cdr3_nt: TGCAGCGTTGAAGATTGGTTATCGGGGGAATTCTACGAGCAGTACTTC; cdr3_aa: CSVEDWLSGEFYEQYF
clone_size: few; d_call: .; v_call: TRBV20-1; j_call: TRBJ1-1; cdr3_nt: TGCAGTGCTAGAAGAACAGCAGAAGCTTTCTTT; cdr3_aa: CSARRTAEAFF
clone_size: .; d_call: .; v_call: TRBV6-5; j_call: TRBJ2-5; cdr3_nt: TGTGCCAGCAGCCGACTCGTTAGGTACCAAGAGACCCAGTACTTC; cdr3_aa: CASSRLVRYQETQYF
clone_size: .; d_call: .; v_call: TRBV11-2; j_call: TRBJ2-5; cdr3_nt: TGTGCCAGCAGCTTAGTGGGACCCGTCGGGAGGACCCAGTACTTC; cdr3_aa: CASSLVGPVGRTQYF
clone_size: few; d_call: TRBD2; v_call: TRBV10-3; j_call: TRBJ2-5; cdr3_nt: TGTGCCATCAGTGAACCCTTACTAGCGGGAGTGAAAAAGACCCAGTACTTC; cdr3_aa: CAISEPLLAGVKKTQYF
clone_size: many; d_call: TRBD2; v_call: TRBV12-3/TRBV12-4; j_call: TRBJ2-2; cdr3_nt: TGTGCCAGCGCTGCGGCGGGAGGGGGTCGTAACACCGGGGAGCTGTTTTTT; cdr3_aa: CASAAAGGGRNTGELFF
clone_size: .; d_call: .; v_call: TRBV20-1; j_call: TRBJ1-3; cdr3_nt: TGCAGTGCTACAAGAACTGGAAACACCATATATTTT; cdr3_aa: CSATRTGNTIYF
clone_size: once; d_call: TRBD1; v_call: TRBV7-2; j_call: TRBJ2-5; cdr3_nt: TGTGCCAGCAGCTTTAGGGGGCGCAGGGAGACCCAGTACTTC; cdr3_aa: CASSFRGRRETQYF
clone_size: many; d_call: .; v_call: TRBV3-1; j_call: TRBJ1-1; cdr3_nt: TGTGCCAGCAGCCAAGGCCAGGGTTGGTTCGCTTTCTTT; cdr3_aa: CASSQGQGWFAFF
clone_size: few; d_call: .; v_call: TRBV6-5; j_call: TRBJ1-1; cdr3_nt: TGTGCCAGCAGTTACAGGGGGTCGGGGGGGCAGAACACTGAAGCTTTCTTT; cdr3_aa: CASSYRGSGGQNTEAFF
clone_size: many; d_call: .; v_call: TRBV12-3/TRBV12-4; j_call: TRBJ2-3; cdr3_nt: TGTGCCAGCAGCCCCACCCGACAGGTCTGGAGCACAGATACGCAGTATTTT; cdr3_aa: CASSPTRQVWSTDTQYF
clone_size: few; d_call: .; v_call: TRBV20-1; j_call: TRBJ1-6; cdr3_nt: TGCAGTGCTAGAGAAGGGAGCTCCTATAATTCACCCCTCCACTTT; cdr3_aa: CSAREGSSYNSPLHF
clone_size: .; d_call: TRBD2; v_call: TRBV3-1; j_call: TRBJ2-1; cdr3_nt: TGTGCCAGCAGCCGAACTTGGGGAGGGGTAAGGGAGCAGTTCTTC; cdr3_aa: CASSRTWGGVREQFF
clone_size: many; d_call: .; v_call: TRBV12-3/TRBV12-4; j_call: TRBJ2-5; cdr3_nt: TGTGCCAGCAGTTTCGCCGAGACCCAGTACTTC; cdr3_aa: CASSFAETQYF
clone_size: few; d_call: TRBD2; v_call: TRBV25-1; j_call: TRBJ2-7; cdr3_nt: TGTGCCAGCAGTGACCCTACTAGCGGGAGCTACGAGCAGTACTTC; cdr3_aa: CASSDPTSGSYEQYF
clone_size: few; d_call: .; v_call: TRBV10-3; j_call: TRBJ1-2; cdr3_nt: TGTGCCATCAGTGAACAAGGAGGCAGCACCTATGGCTACACCTTC; cdr3_aa: CAISEQGGSTYGYTF
clone_size: few; d_call: TRBD2; v_call: TRBV2; j_call: TRBJ2-5; cdr3_nt: TGTGCCAGCAGTCCAGCCCTAGCGGGTGAGACCCAGTACTTC; cdr3_aa: CASSPALAGETQYF
clone_size: .; d_call: TRBD1; v_call: TRBV20-1; j_call: TRBJ1-1; cdr3_nt: TGCAGTGCTAGGGAGGACAGGGGGCTTTCCACTGAAGCTTTCTTT; cdr3_aa: CSAREDRGLSTEAFF